These T cell receptor beta chains were read from a single sample in a study of T cell repertoires in cytomegalovirus infection. No cognate antigen is known for these TCRs. MiXCR was run by TCRdb on the reads, yielding one entry per CDR3 protein. The data hold around 300,000 distinct CDR3 sequences, with 20% to 25% observed a single time. Sequencing used cultured PBMCs, obtained from culture after CMV antigen stimulation. The source of these receptors is a human donor in good health (CMV status not recorded). Some clones in this sample may be carry-over from other donors' samples. Each CDR3 is given without its conserved first and last residue. D genes are given only for firm matches. Clone size is stated in some rows and not others, as once, few, many or a class when expanded.

size: few
D: -
V: TRBV5-4
J: TRBJ1-6
CDR3: ASSLEGPRAVTLH

size: -
D: -
V: TRBV10-3
J: TRBJ2-5
CDR3: ATGSEETQY

size: -
D: TRBD2
V: TRBV7-2
J: TRBJ2-3
CDR3: ASSLGLAGVGDTQY

size: -
D: -
V: TRBV28
J: TRBJ1-1
CDR3: ASSNLNSDTEAF

size: many
D: -
V: TRBV9
J: TRBJ2-1
CDR3: ASSGLTGSYNEQF

size: -
D: TRBD1
V: TRBV4-3
J: TRBJ2-1
CDR3: ASSQGFRGNEQF

size: few
D: TRBD1
V: TRBV6-8
J: TRBJ2-1
CDR3: ASSYSSLLLGQGMNEQF

size: -
D: -
V: TRBV6-6
J: TRBJ2-7
CDR3: ASSYLNTRYEQY

size: -
D: TRBD2
V: TRBV20-1
J: TRBJ2-1
CDR3: SAQRNLAGINEQF

size: once
D: TRBD1
V: TRBV4-1
J: TRBJ1-2
CDR3: ASSRRWTGKDGYT

size: -
D: -
V: TRBV7-2
J: TRBJ2-5
CDR3: ASSLVALELETQY

size: -
D: TRBD2
V: TRBV20-1
J: TRBJ2-3
CDR3: SASPGTSGRANTQY

size: -
D: TRBD1
V: TRBV4-3
J: TRBJ2-7
CDR3: ASGHVTGGEQY

size: -
D: -
V: TRBV6-2/TRBV6-3
J: TRBJ2-5
CDR3: ASSGQQITTQY

size: few
D: TRBD2
V: TRBV28
J: TRBJ2-1
CDR3: ASEDLTSAEQF

size: -
D: -
V: TRBV27
J: TRBJ2-3
CDR3: ASSLAGIDTQY

size: -
D: TRBD2
V: TRBV11-2
J: TRBJ2-7
CDR3: ASSLLAGDYEQY

size: -
D: TRBD2
V: TRBV7-9
J: TRBJ2-3
CDR3: ASSVAGVRDTQY

size: few
D: -
V: TRBV5-4
J: TRBJ2-3
CDR3: ASSARRLSTDTQY

size: many
D: TRBD1
V: TRBV7-3
J: TRBJ2-3
CDR3: ASSQGWDRVTDTQY

size: many
D: TRBD2
V: TRBV7-2
J: TRBJ2-3
CDR3: ASSLTSGMGDTQY

size: -
D: -
V: TRBV15
J: TRBJ2-1
CDR3: ATSRARTSDNEQF

size: once
D: TRBD2
V: TRBV4-1
J: TRBJ2-5
CDR3: ASSQLGLAGKETQY

size: -
D: -
V: TRBV29-1
J: TRBJ2-1
CDR3: SVEDGSGEQF

size: few
D: -
V: TRBV20-1
J: TRBJ2-5
CDR3: SARGPDRSGRETQY

size: -
D: TRBD1
V: TRBV20-1
J: TRBJ1-5
CDR3: NPTGERSNQPQH

size: -
D: TRBD1
V: TRBV6-5
J: TRBJ2-1
CDR3: ASSYKGARYNEQF

size: many
D: -
V: TRBV7-2
J: TRBJ2-1
CDR3: ASSFHGGYSSYNEQF

size: many
D: TRBD1
V: TRBV7-8
J: TRBJ1-6
CDR3: ASSFPGQGARNSPLH

size: many
D: -
V: TRBV6-2/TRBV6-3
J: TRBJ2-7
CDR3: ASSYEITGRNEQY

size: once
D: TRBD2
V: TRBV6-6
J: TRBJ2-3
CDR3: ASSPKPKREDRDTQY

size: -
D: -
V: TRBV6-6
J: TRBJ2-3
CDR3: ASTADYTDTQY

size: many
D: -
V: TRBV7-2
J: TRBJ1-4
CDR3: ASSLNRQEKLF

size: few
D: TRBD2
V: TRBV20-1
J: TRBJ2-1
CDR3: SASPLAGSLEQF

size: -
D: -
V: TRBV6-1
J: TRBJ1-1
CDR3: ASRALANIGTEAF

size: few
D: -
V: TRBV7-2
J: TRBJ1-2
CDR3: ASSLGDQGYGYT

size: few
D: TRBD2
V: TRBV28
J: TRBJ2-1
CDR3: ASTFLRPSGRGNEQF

size: -
D: TRBD2
V: TRBV19
J: TRBJ2-1
CDR3: ASSDGTRSHNEQF

size: -
D: -
V: TRBV15
J: TRBJ1-5
CDR3: ATSRVDEGGNQPQH

size: few
D: -
V: TRBV7-2
J: TRBJ1-3
CDR3: ASSLEGGSGNTIY

size: -
D: TRBD1
V: TRBV20-1
J: TRBJ1-3
CDR3: SAENGQGGNTIY

size: many
D: TRBD2
V: TRBV5-1
J: TRBJ2-1
CDR3: ASAELAGVNEQF

size: many
D: TRBD2
V: TRBV7-2
J: TRBJ2-1
CDR3: ASSQRGRTSGGEQF

size: -
D: -
V: TRBV7-9
J: TRBJ2-1
CDR3: ASSTKQGHEQF

size: -
D: -
V: TRBV6-2/TRBV6-3
J: TRBJ2-7
CDR3: ASSGRGTGAREQY

size: many
D: -
V: TRBV4-3
J: TRBJ1-3
CDR3: ASSQHSGNTIY

size: few
D: TRBD2
V: TRBV7-2
J: TRBJ2-2
CDR3: ASSRDYRTGELF

size: once
D: -
V: TRBV6-6
J: TRBJ1-2
CDR3: ASSRGRRVVGYT

size: -
D: TRBD1
V: TRBV4-3
J: TRBJ1-4
CDR3: ASSLVGQGNEKLF

size: few
D: -
V: TRBV7-2
J: TRBJ1-5
CDR3: ASSLEEGWGVYSNQPQH

size: many
D: -
V: TRBV6-2/TRBV6-3
J: TRBJ1-2
CDR3: ASSPRLYGYT

size: few
D: TRBD1
V: TRBV20-1
J: TRBJ2-3
CDR3: SASRQGVMTDTQY

size: many
D: -
V: TRBV7-2
J: TRBJ1-2
CDR3: ASTAYTGYGYT

size: -
D: -
V: TRBV27
J: TRBJ1-2
CDR3: ASSQFRRRGYT